This T cell receptor beta chain came from a study of early T cells in non-severe SARS-CoV-2 infection. Study in general: Sequencing of bulk RNA from unsorted whole blood was done, without chain pairing. Study conclusions and caveats: VDJdb-based annotation leaned toward anti-spike CD8 responses and missed private and CD4 specificities.

The CDR3 is 15 residues long. Germline V gene lookup returns CDR1 KGHSH and CDR2 LQKENI. V lost 0 bases, J lost 0 bases, and 9 bases lay in between. Attached unique molecular identifiers marked individual cDNA molecules. TCRdb passed the 5' RACE reads through MiXCR, listing each CDR3 protein once. The sample holds roughly 53,000 distinct CDR3 sequences; about a tenth are singletons and the top ten take around 21%. Comment on this clonotype: As yet, its antigen is unknown.

The receptor comes from an adult who was a healthcare worker with PCR-confirmed SARS-CoV-2 infection or an uninfected control (not recorded which). J is TRBJ2-7 and V is TRBV18; D gene uncertain. Sample: whole blood. The CDR3 spells CASSPPGSSSYEQYF. CDR3 DNA: TGTGCCAGCTCACCACCGGGAAGCAGCTCCTACGAGCAGTACTTC.